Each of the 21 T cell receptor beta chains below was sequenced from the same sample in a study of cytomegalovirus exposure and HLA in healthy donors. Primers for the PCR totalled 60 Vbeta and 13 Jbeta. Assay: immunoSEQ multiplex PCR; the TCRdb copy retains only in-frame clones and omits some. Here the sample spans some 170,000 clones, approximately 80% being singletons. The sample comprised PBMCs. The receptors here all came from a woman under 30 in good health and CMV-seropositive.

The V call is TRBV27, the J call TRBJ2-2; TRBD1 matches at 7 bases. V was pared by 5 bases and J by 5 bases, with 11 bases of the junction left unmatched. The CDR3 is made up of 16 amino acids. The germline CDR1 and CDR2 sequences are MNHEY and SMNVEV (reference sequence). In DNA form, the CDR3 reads TGTGCCAGCAGTAAACAACAGGGGCAGGGAACCGGGGAGCTGTTTTTT. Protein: CASSKQQGQGTGELFF.

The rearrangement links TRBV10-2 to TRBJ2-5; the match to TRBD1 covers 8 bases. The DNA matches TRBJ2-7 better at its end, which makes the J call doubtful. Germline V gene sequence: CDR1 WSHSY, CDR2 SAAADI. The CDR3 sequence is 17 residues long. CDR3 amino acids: CASSDSVTGVSSYEQYF. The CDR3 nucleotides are TGCGCCAGCAGTGATTCGGTGACAGGGGTTTCATCCTACGAGCAGTACTTC.

CDR3 coding DNA: TGCAGCGTTGCGAGACAGTTGAACACTGAAGCTTTCTTT. Translating gives CSVARQLNTEAFF. The chain carries TRBV29-1 and TRBJ1-1; maybe TRBD1 (5 bases). The length of the CDR3 is 13 residues. Germline V CDR1 and CDR2: SQVTM, ANQGSEA. V was pared by 4 bases and J by 0 bases, with 9 bases between.

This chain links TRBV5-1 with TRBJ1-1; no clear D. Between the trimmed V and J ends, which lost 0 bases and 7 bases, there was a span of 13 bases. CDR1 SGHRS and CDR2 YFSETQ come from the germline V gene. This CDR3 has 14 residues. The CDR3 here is CASSLVGTEGEAFF. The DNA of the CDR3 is TGCGCCAGCAGCTTGGTAGGTACTGAGGGTGAAGCTTTCTTT.

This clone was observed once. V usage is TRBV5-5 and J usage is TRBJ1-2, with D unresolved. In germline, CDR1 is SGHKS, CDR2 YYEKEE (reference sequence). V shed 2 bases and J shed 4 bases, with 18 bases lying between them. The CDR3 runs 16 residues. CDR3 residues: CASSLARSGLLYGYTF. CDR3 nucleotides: TGTGCCAGCAGCTTAGCCCGCTCGGGTTTACTCTATGGCTACACCTTC. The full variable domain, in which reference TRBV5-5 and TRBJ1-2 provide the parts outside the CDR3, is DAGVTQSPTHLIKTRGQQVTLRCSPISGHKSVSWYQQVLGQGPQFIFQYYEKEERGRGNFPDRFSARQFPNYSSELNVNALLLGDSALYLCASSLARSGLLYGYTFGSGTRLTVV.

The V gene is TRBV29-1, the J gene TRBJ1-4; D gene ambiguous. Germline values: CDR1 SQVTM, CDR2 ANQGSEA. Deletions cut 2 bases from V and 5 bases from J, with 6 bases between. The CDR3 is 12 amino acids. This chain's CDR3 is CSVEHGNEKLFF. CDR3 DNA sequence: TGCAGCGTTGAACACGGGAATGAAAAACTGTTTTTT.

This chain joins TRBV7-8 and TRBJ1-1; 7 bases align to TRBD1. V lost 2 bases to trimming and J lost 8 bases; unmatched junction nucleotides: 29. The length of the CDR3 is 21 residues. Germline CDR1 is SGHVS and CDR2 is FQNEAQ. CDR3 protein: CASSLSTFFVRTGGQSTEAFF. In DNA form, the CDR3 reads TGTGCCAGCAGCTTAAGTACTTTCTTTGTTAGGACAGGAGGACAATCGACCGAAGCTTTCTTT.

The CDR3 reads CASTGTANTGELFF. CDR3 bases: TGTGCCAGTACCGGGACAGCGAACACCGGGGAGCTGTTTTTT. V gene TRBV19 combines with J gene TRBJ2-2; 7 bases line up with TRBD1. The CDR3 consists of 14 residues. CDR1 LNHDA and CDR2 SQIVND come from the germline V gene (reference sequence). The ends lost 7 bases at V and 0 bases at J; junction bases unmatched: 2.

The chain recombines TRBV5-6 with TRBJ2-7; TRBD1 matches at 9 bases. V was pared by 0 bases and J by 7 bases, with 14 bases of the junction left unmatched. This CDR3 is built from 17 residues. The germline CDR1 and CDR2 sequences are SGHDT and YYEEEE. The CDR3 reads CASSLGTFGQGWREQYF. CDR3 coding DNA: TGTGCCAGCAGCTTGGGCACGTTCGGACAGGGGTGGCGAGAGCAGTACTTC. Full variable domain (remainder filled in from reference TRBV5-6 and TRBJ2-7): DAGVTQSPTHLIKTRGQQVTLRCSPKSGHDTVSWYQQALGQGPQFIFQYYEEEERQRGNFPDRFSGHQFPNYSSELNVNALLLGDSALYLCASSLGTFGQGWREQYFGPGTRLTVT.

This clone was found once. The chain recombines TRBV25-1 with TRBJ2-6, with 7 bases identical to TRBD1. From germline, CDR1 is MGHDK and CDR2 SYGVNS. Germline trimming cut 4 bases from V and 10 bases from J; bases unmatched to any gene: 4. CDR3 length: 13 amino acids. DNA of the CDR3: TGTGCCAGCAGTGCCGGGACAGAGAACGTCCTGACTTTC. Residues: CASSAGTENVLTF.

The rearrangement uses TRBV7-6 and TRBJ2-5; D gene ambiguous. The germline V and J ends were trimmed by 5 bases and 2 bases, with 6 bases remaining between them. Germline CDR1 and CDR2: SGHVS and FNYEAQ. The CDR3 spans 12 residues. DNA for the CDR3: TGTGCCAGCAGCCCCCCGCAAGAGACCCAGTACTTC. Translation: CASSPPQETQYF.

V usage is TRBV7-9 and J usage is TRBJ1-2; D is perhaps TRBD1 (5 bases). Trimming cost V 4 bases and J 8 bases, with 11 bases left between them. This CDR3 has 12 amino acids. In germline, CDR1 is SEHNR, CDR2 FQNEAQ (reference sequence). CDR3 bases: TGTGCCAGCAGCTCCGACAGTTTCGGCTACACCTTC. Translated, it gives CASSSDSFGYTF.

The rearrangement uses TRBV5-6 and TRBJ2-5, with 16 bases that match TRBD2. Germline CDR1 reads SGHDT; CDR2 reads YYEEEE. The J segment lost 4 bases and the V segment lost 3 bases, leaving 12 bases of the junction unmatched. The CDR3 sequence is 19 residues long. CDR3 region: CASSSQLGGTSGGAETQYF. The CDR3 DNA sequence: TGTGCCAGCAGCTCCCAACTTGGCGGGACTAGCGGGGGGGCAGAGACCCAGTACTTC.

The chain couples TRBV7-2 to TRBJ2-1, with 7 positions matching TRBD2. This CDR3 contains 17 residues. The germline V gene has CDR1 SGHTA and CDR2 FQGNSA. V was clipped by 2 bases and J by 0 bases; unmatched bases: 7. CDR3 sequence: CASSLLGGGRSYNEQFF. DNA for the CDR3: TGTGCCAGCAGCTTACTTGGGGGGGGTCGCTCCTACAATGAGCAGTTCTTC. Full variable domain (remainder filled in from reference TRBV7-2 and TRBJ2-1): GAGVSQSPSNKVTEKGKDVELRCDPISGHTALYWYRQSLGQGLEFLIYFQGNSAPDKSGLPSDRFSAERTGGSVSTLTIQRTQQEDSAVYLCASSLLGGGRSYNEQFFGPGTRLTVL.

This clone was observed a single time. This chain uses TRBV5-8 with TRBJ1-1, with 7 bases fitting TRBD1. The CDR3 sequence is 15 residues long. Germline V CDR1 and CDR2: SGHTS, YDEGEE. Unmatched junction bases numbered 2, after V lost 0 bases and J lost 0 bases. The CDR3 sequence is CASSLGGQLNTEAFF. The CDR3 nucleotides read TGTGCCAGCAGCTTGGGGGGACAGCTGAACACTGAAGCTTTCTTT.

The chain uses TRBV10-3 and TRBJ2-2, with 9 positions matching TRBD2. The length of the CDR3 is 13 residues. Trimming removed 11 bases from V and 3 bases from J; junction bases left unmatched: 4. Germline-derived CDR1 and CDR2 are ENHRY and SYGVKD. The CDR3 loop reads CAVRGGYTGELFF. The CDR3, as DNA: TGTGCCGTGCGGGGGGGGTACACCGGGGAGCTGTTTTTT.

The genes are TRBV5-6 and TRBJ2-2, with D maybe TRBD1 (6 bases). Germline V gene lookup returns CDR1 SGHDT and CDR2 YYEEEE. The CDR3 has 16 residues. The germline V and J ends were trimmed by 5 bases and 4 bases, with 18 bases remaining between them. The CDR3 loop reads CASSLLPGQLTGELFF. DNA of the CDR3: TGTGCCAGCAGTCTTCTACCGGGACAACTCACCGGGGAGCTGTTTTTT.

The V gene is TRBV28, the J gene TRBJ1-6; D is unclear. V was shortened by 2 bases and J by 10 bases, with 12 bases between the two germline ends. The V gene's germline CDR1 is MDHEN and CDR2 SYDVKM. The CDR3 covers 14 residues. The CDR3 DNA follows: TGTGCCAGCAGTTTAGCCCTGAGCACCTCACCCCTCCACTTT. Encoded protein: CASSLALSTSPLHF.

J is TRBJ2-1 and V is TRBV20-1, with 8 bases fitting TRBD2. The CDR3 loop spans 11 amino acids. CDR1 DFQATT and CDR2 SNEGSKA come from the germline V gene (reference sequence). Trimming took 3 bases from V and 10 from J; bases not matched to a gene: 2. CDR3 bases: TGCAGTGCTAGCGGGGGGGGCGAGCAGTTCTTC. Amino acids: CSASGGGEQFF.

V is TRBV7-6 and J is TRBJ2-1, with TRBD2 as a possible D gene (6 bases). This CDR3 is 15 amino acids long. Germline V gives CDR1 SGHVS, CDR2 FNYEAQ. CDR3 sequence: CALGSGWEVVNEQFF. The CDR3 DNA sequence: TGTGCACTCGGCAGCGGGTGGGAGGTGGTGAATGAGCAGTTCTTC.

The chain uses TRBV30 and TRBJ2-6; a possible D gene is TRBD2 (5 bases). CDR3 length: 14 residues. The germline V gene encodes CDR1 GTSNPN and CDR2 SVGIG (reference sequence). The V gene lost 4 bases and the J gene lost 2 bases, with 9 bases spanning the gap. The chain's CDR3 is CAWTEGTGANVLTF. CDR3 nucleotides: TGTGCCTGGACCGAGGGAACTGGGGCCAACGTCCTGACTTTC.